This T cell receptor (beta chain) was retrieved from a study of Tregs in tolerant kidney transplant recipients. In regard to this clone: The read halts 3 residues ahead of the CDR3 end, with the missing end drawn from the germline J gene.

The nonmyeloablative bone marrow transplants came from related graft donors, with transient mixed chimerism. Thawed PBMCs were FACS-sorted into unstimulated CD4+CD25+CD127- regulatory T cells, CD4+CD25- non-regulatory cells, CD4 and CD8 cells. Some clones are missing from TCRdb's copy, which holds only in-frame ones; the method was immunoSEQ multiplex PCR. The sample totals about 15,000 clones; its top ten clones hold about 4%. V lost 7 bases and J lost 5; bases outside the gene matches: 7. Germline-derived CDR1 and CDR2 are SNHLY and FYNNEI. This CDR3 spans 13 amino acids. The source of this sequence is a human patient who received a combined kidney and bone marrow transplant. The T cells may come from the graft donor. This material consisted of CD4+ T cells from blood (PBMCs), taken 12 months after the transplant. This sequence joins TRBV2 and TRBJ2-5; 7 nucleotides line up with TRBD1. CDR3 sequence: CASKRQGAETQYF. The covered CDR3 bases are TGTGCCAGCAAAAGACAGGGTGCGGAGACC. Full variable domain (remainder filled in from reference TRBV2 and TRBJ2-5): EPEVTQTPSHQVTQMGQEVILRCVPISNHLYFYWYRQILGQKVEFLVSFYNNEISEKSEIFDDQFSVERPDGSNFTLKIRSTKLEDSAMYFCASKRQGAETQYFGPGTRLLVL.